The clone carrying this T cell receptor (beta chain) has a handful of counts. What it recognizes is unknown. The junction had 11 bases not matched to a gene; V was cut back by 4 bases and J by 7 bases. Germline CDR1 and CDR2: SGDLS and YYNGEE. The CDR3 is 15 amino acids. TCRdb used MiXCR to reprocess the reads, holding one entry per CDR3 protein. This sample carries about 830,000 distinct CDR3 sequences, about 33% of them seen once, and the ten largest clones take roughly an eighth. The sample comes from a study of T cell repertoires in cytomegalovirus infection. This material consisted of cultured CD8+ T cells from PBMCs, taken from culture after CMV antigen stimulation. V is TRBV9 and J is TRBJ1-5; 7 bases fit TRBD1. The sequence was obtained from a human donor in good health (CMV status not recorded). Some clones in this sample may be carry-over from other donors' samples. The CDR3 sequence: CASSPGDSGWQPQHF. The CDR3 DNA is TGTGCCAGCAGCCCAGGGGACAGCGGTTGGCAGCCCCAGCATTTT.